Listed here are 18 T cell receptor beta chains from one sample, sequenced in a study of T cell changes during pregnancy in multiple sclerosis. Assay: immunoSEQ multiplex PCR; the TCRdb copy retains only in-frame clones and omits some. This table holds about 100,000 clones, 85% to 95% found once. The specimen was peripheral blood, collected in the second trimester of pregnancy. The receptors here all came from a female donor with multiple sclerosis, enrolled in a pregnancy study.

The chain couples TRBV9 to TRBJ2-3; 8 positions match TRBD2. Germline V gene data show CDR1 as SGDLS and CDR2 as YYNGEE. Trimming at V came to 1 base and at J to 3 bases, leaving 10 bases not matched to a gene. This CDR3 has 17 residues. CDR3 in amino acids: CASSVPPGAGGTDTQYF. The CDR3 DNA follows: TGTGCCAGCAGCGTACCGCCCGGGGCGGGGGGAACAGATACGCAGTATTTT.

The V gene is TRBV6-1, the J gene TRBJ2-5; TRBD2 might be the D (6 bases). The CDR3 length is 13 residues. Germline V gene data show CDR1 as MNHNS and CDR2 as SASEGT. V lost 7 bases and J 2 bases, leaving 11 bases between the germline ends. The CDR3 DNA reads TGTGCCAGCAAAAGCGGGCCACAAGAGACCCAGTACTTC. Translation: CASKSGPQETQYF.

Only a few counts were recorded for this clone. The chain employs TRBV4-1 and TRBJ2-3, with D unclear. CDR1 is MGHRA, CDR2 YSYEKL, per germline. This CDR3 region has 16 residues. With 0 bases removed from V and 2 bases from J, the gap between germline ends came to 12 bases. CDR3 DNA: TGCGCCAGCAGCCAAGATCGAGACTTCCTCACAGATACGCAGTATTTT. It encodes CASSQDRDFLTDTQYF.

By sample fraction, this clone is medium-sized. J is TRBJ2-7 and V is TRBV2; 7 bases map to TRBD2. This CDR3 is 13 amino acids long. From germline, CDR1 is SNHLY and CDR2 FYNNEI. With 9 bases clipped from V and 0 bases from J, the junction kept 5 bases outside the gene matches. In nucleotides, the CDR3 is TGTGCCAGTGAAGCGGGGAGCTCCTACGAGCAGTACTTC. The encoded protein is CASEAGSSYEQYF.

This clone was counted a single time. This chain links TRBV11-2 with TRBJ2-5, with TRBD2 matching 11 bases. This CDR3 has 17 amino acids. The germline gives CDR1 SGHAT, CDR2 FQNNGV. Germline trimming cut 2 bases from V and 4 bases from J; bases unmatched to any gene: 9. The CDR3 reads CASSLRLLAGDRETQYF. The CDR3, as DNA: TGTGCCAGCAGCTTACGTCTACTAGCGGGGGACCGAGAGACCCAGTACTTC.

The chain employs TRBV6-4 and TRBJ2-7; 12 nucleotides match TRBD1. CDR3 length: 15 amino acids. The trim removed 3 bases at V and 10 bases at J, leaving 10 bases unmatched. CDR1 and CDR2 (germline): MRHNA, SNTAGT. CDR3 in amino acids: CASSEPRDRGLTQYF. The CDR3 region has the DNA TGTGCCAGCAGTGAGCCCCGGGACAGGGGGCTGACTCAGTACTTC.

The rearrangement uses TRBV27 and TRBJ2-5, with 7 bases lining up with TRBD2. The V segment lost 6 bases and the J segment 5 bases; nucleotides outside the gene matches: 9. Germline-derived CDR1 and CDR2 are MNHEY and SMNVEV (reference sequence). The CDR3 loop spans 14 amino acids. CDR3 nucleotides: TGTGCCAGCAGGCGGGAGAGGGCGAGCGAGACCCAGTACTTC. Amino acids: CASRRERASETQYF.

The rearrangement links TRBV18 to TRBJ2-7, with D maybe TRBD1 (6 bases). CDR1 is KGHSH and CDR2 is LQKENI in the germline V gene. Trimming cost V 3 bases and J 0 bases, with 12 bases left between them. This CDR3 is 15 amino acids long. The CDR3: CASSPLPGVSYEQYF. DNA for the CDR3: TGTGCCAGCTCACCCTTGCCAGGGGTCTCCTACGAGCAGTACTTC.

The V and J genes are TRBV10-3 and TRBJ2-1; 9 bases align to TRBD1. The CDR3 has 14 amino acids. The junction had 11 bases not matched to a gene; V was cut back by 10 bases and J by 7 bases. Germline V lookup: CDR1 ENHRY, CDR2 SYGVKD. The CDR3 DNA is TGTGCCACCAACGGACAGGGGTGGGAAAATGAGCAGTTCTTC. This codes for CATNGQGWENEQFF.

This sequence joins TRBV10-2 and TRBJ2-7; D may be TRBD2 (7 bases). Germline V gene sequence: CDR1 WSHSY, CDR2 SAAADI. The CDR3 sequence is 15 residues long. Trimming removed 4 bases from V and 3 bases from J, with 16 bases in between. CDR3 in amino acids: CASSGGGREYYEQYF. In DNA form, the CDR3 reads TGCGCCAGCAGTGGGGGGGGGCGGGAGTACTACGAGCAGTACTTC.

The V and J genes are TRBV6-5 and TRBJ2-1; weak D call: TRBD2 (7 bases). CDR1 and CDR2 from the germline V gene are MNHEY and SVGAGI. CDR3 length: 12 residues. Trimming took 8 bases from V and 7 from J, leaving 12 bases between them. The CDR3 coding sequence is TGTGCCAGCGGGGGGGCCCGTAATGAGCAGTTCTTC. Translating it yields CASGGARNEQFF.

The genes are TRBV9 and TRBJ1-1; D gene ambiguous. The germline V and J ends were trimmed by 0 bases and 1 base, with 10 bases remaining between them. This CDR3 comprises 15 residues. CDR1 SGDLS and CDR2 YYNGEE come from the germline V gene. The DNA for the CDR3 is TGTGCCAGCAGCGTAGCCGCCGTCAGGAACACTGAAGCTTTCTTT. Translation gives CASSVAAVRNTEAFF.

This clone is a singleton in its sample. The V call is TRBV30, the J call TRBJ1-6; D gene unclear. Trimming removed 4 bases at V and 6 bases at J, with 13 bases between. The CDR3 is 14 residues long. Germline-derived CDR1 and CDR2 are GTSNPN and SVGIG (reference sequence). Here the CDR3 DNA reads TGTGCCTGGACCCTCCCGCGGGGTAATTCACCCCTCCACTTT. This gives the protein CAWTLPRGNSPLHF.

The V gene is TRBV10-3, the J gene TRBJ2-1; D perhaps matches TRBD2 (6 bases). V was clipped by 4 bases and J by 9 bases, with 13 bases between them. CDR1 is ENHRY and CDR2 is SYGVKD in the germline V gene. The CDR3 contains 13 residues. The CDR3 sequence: CAISVGSMGEQFF. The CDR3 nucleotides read TGTGCCATCAGTGTCGGGAGTATGGGTGAGCAGTTCTTC.

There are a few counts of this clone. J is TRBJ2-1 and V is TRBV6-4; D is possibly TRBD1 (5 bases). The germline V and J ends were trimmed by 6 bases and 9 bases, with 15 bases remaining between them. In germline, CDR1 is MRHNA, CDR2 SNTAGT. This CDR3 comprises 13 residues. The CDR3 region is CASSVSPQGEQFF. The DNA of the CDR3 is TGTGCCAGCAGCGTGTCCCCCCAGGGTGAGCAGTTCTTC.

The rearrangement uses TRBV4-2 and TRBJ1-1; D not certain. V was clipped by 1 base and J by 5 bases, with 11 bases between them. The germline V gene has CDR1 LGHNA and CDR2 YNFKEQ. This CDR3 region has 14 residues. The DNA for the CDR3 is TGTGCCAGCAGCCAAGGCGGAGCGATTACTGAAGCTTTCTTT. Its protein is CASSQGGAITEAFF.

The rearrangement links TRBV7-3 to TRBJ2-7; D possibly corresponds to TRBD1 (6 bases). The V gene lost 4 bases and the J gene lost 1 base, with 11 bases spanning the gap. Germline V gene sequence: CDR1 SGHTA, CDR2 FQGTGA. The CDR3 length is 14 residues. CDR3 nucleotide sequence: TGTGCCAGCAGCTCTACAGGGTCGTCCTACGAGCAGTACTTC. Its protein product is CASSSTGSSYEQYF.

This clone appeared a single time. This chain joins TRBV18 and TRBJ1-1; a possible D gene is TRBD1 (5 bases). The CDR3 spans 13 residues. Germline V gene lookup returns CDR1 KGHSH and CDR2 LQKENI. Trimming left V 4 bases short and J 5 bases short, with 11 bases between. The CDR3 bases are TGTGCCAGCTCACAAGGGGCGCGAACTGAAGCTTTCTTT. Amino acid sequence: CASSQGARTEAFF.